Sequencing of this T cell receptor (beta chain) was carried out in a study of beta chain features in type 1 diabetes. The germline V gene encodes CDR1 SGHRS and CDR2 YFSETQ. The CDR3 is 15 amino acids. V was shortened by 2 bases and J by 6 bases, with 17 bases between the two germline ends. Investigators reverse transcribed all isolated RNA, so they sequenced expressed TCRB transcripts. Clones were sequenced by immunoSEQ multiplex PCR, and TCRdb holds only the in-frame ones, with some missing. The data contain 450,000 or so clones, roughly 11% of them singletons. This clone has only a few counts. This TCR was sampled from a woman younger than 35 in good health. The chain uses TRBV5-1 and TRBJ1-2; D might be TRBD1 (6 bases). The sample taken for sequencing was naive CD4+ T cells from blood. The CDR3 loop is CASSFNREAEDGYTF. The CDR3 region has the DNA TGCGCCAGCAGCTTTAACAGGGAGGCAGAGGATGGCTACACCTTC.